This T cell receptor beta chain is drawn from a study of early T cells in non-severe SARS-CoV-2 infection (dated by TCRdb to the early 2020s). For the wider study: Because TCR sequencing relied on bulk RNA taken from unsorted whole blood, pairing of alpha and beta chains was not possible. Points the paper makes about the study in general: VDJdb matching was skewed toward anti-spike CD8 responses, so virus-specific expansions were likely underestimated and private and CD4 specificities were missed.

As concerns this clonotype: Its binding antigen is unknown. It has no much larger one-base neighbor in the sample; base qualities were not kept.

The method behind the library was 5' RACE. Sequenced on a NextSeq 500. To correct for sequencing error and PCR bias, the TCR library protocol tagged individual cDNA molecules with unique molecular identifiers. TCR alpha and beta chains were both sequenced, and the abundances of alpha and beta sequences in each sample were closely correlated with each other. Regarding the original processing steps: Decombinator V4 was used to annotate TCR sequences for V gene, J gene and CDR3. Expanded TCRs were defined as changing significantly between any two time points under a Poisson model with p below 0.0001. TCR abundances were normalised to the total number of TCRs sequenced per sample and were expressed as counts per million. MAIT TCRs were defined by TRAV1-2 paired with TRAJ12, TRAJ20 or TRAJ33, and iNKT TCRs by TRAV10 paired with TRAJ18. VDJdb, accessed on 1 November 2021, was searched for TCRs annotated for CMV, EBV and SARS-CoV-2, and TCRs annotated for more than one antigen were excluded. TCRdb reanalyzed the raw reads on its own, using fastp at Q25 for trimming and MiXCR for clone calling, and kept in-frame beta chains. Each CDR3 protein gets just one entry, which takes the most common genes and DNA from the rows behind it. TCRdb, rather than the study authors, made the V and J calls. Counted in this sample were about 98,000 distinct CDR3 sequences; over 13% of them appeared once. The ten largest clones take up about 7.5% of the sample.

A case-control design nested within a healthcare worker cohort in London, UK, was used, with weekly nasopharyngeal swab PCR tests and blood sampling performed. Healthcare workers were recruited during the week of the UK lockdown, between 23 and 31 March 2020, and followed weekly for up to about 15 weeks. From the germline V gene (reference sequence), CDR1 is MNHNY and CDR2 is SVGAGI. Here V drops 5 bases and J drops 1 base, and the junction holds 6 bases not matched to any gene. The cysteine opens and the phenylalanine closes a CDR3 of 15 amino acids. Left in the record is the CDR3 DNA by itself, 45 bases read in frame from the first base.

This TCR was sampled from an adult who was a healthcare worker with PCR-confirmed SARS-CoV-2 infection or an uninfected control (not recorded which). Sequencing was done on a sample of whole blood. The sequence joins TRBV6-6 to TRBJ1-1, and TRBD1 matches 8 of the central bases. The DNA reads TGTGCCAGCAGTAACCCCACAGGGGGGAACACTGAAGCTTTCTTT. Translated, it reads CASSNPTGGNTEAFF.